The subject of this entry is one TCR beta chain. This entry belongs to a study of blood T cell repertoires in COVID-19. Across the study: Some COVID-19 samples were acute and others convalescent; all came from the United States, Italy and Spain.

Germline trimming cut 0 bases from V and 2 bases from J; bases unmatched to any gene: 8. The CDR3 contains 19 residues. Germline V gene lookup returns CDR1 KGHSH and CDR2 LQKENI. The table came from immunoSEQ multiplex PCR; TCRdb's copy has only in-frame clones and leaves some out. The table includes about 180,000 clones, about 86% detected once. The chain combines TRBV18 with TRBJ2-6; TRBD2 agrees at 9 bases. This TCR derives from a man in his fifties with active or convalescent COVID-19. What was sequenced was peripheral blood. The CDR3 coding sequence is TGTGCCAGCTCACCACCCCTGGCGGGGGGGCGCCCTGGGGCCAACGTCCTGACTTTC. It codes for CASSPPLAGGRPGANVLTF.